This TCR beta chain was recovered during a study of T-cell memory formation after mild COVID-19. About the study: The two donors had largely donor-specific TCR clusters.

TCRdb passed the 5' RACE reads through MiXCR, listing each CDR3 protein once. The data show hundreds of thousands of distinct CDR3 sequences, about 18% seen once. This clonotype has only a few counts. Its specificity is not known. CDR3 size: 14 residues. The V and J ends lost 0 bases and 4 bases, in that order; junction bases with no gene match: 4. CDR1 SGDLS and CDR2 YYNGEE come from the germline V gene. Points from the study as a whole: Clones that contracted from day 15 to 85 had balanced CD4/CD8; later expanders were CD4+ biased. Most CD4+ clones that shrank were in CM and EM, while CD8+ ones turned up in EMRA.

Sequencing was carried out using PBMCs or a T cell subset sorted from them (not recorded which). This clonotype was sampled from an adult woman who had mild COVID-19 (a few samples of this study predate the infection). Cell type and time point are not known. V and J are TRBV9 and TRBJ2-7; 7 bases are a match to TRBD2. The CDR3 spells CASSVGLAGYEQYF. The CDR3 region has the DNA TGTGCCAGCAGCGTAGGACTAGCAGGGTACGAGCAGTACTTC.